This T cell receptor (beta chain) was found in a study of cytomegalovirus exposure and HLA in healthy donors. The PCR ran on 60 Vbeta and 13 Jbeta primers. Sequenced by immunoSEQ multiplex PCR; TCRdb stores in-frame clones only, minus some. Of fewer than 200,000 clones listed, 65% to 90% are singletons. Germline lookup yields CDR1 SGHNT and CDR2 YENEEA. V was pared by 4 bases and J by 9 bases, with 13 bases between. The CDR3 runs 13 residues. The TCR comes from a man aged 45-65 years in good health and CMV-seropositive. This chain connects TRBV11-3 to TRBJ2-1; D gene uncertain. The source material was PBMCs. Here the CDR3 reads CASSSPRVPEQFF. The DNA for the CDR3 is TGTGCCAGCAGCTCCCCTAGAGTTCCTGAGCAGTTCTTC.